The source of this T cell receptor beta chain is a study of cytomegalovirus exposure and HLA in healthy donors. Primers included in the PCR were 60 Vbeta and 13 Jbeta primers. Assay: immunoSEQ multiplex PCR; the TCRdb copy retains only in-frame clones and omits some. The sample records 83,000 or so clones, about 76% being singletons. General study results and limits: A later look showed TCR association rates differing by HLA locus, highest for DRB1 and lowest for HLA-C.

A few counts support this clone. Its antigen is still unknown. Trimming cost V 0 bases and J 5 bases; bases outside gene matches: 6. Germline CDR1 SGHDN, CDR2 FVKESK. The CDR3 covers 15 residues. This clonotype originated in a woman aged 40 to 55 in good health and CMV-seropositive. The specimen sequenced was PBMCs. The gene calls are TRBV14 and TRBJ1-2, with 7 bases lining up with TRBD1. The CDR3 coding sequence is TGTGCCAGCAGCCAAGATAAGACAGGGTTTTATGGCTACACCTTC. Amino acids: CASSQDKTGFYGYTF.